These T cell receptor beta chains were read from a single sample in a study of blood T cell repertoires in COVID-19. Sequencing used immunoSEQ multiplex PCR; TCRdb keeps in-frame clones, though not all of them. In the table there are more than 200,000 clones, 86% of which are singletons. Sequenced sample: peripheral blood. The origin of the receptors is a woman in her forties or fifties with acute or convalescent COVID-19. Both conserved end residues are part of each CDR3. The D gene is left open where the match is weak. Size is omitted from some rows. Given values are once, few, many or a class for expanded clones.

d_call | j_call | v_call | clone_size | cdr3_nt | cdr3_aa
- | TRBJ2-1 | TRBV10-3 | - | TGTGCCATCAGCGGCTCAGGGGGGCAAGGGGACAATGAGCAGTTCTTC | CAISGSGGQGDNEQFF
TRBD1 | TRBJ1-6 | TRBV9 | - | TGTGCCAGCAGCGTAGAGACAGGGGAGAATTCACCCCTCCACTTT | CASSVETGENSPLHF
- | TRBJ1-3 | TRBV6-5 | - | TGTGCCAGCAGTTTAGTCGGGGTTCGAGGCGGAAACACCATATATTTT | CASSLVGVRGGNTIYF
TRBD2 | TRBJ2-1 | TRBV7-2 | - | TGTGCCAGCAGCTTTCAGCGGGGTCAGGGAATCGATGAGCAGTTCTTC | CASSFQRGQGIDEQFF
- | TRBJ2-5 | TRBV15 | - | TGTGCCACCAGCAGAATAGACAGTGCGAGGACCCAGTACTTC | CATSRIDSARTQYF
- | TRBJ1-2 | TRBV24-1 | - | TGTGCCACCAGTGAGTTGGATGCTAAAGGCTACACCTTC | CATSELDAKGYTF
TRBD1 | TRBJ2-5 | TRBV7-2 | few | TGTGCCAGCAGCCCGACAGGGGAGACCCAGTACTTC | CASSPTGETQYF
TRBD2 | TRBJ2-3 | TRBV3-1/TRBV3-2 | - | TGTGCCAGCAGCCCGGGACTAGCGGGACGCACAGATACGCAGTATTTT | CASSPGLAGRTDTQYF
TRBD2 | TRBJ2-7 | TRBV30 | - | TGTGCCTGGAGTGGAGGTTCCGGGACTACCTACTACGAGCAGTACTTC | CAWSGGSGTTYYEQYF
- | TRBJ1-1 | TRBV24-1 | - | TGTGCCACCAGTGGTAGCGATTCTACTATGGTAGCTTTCTTT | CATSGSDSTMVAFF
TRBD2 | TRBJ2-1 | TRBV6-2/TRBV6-3 | - | TGTGCCAGCAGTTACCCGACTAGCGGGAGGGTTGGGTCCTACAATGAGCAGTTCTTC | CASSYPTSGRVGSYNEQFF
- | TRBJ2-1 | TRBV25-1 | - | TGTGCCAGCAGTGAATCCAGCGACAATGAGCAGTTCTTC | CASSESSDNEQFF
- | TRBJ2-3 | TRBV3-1/TRBV3-2 | once | TGTGCCAGCAGCCACCCGAAAGTTTCTATCGGGACAGATACGCAGTATTTT | CASSHPKVSIGTDTQYF
- | TRBJ2-5 | TRBV9 | - | TGTGCCAGCAGCGCCCACGGACAGCTCCAAGAGACCCAGTACTTC | CASSAHGQLQETQYF
- | TRBJ1-3 | TRBV7-2 | once | TGTGCCAGCAGCTTATTAGGGGACTCTGGAAACACCATATATTTT | CASSLLGDSGNTIYF
- | TRBJ2-2 | TRBV11-2 | - | TGTGCCAGCAGCTTAGATGCATGGAGCGAGGGCACCGGGGAGCTGTTTTTT | CASSLDAWSEGTGELFF
TRBD2 | TRBJ2-7 | TRBV6-2/TRBV6-3 | - | TGTGCCAGCAGTTACGAACTAGCGGGGGGGATGAACGAGCAGTACTTC | CASSYELAGGMNEQYF
- | TRBJ2-5 | TRBV29-1 | - | TGCAGCGTCCCGGCCCAGTACTTC | CSVPAQYF
- | TRBJ2-5 | TRBV12-3/TRBV12-4 | - | TGTGCCAGCAGTCCGCAAGTGGGGGGGACCCAGTACTTC | CASSPQVGGTQYF
- | TRBJ1-2 | TRBV5-8 | few | TGTGCCAGCAGCTTGGCGGTTAACTATGGCTACACCTTC | CASSLAVNYGYTF
TRBD2 | TRBJ2-1 | TRBV7-6 | - | TGTGCCAGCAGCTCCCGACTAGCGGGAGGGTACGATGAGCAGTTCTTC | CASSSRLAGGYDEQFF
TRBD1 | TRBJ2-2 | TRBV6-5 | few | TGTGCCAGCAGCAACAGGGGCCGCGGGGAGCTGTTTTTT | CASSNRGRGELFF
- | TRBJ1-5 | TRBV6-2/TRBV6-3 | - | TGTGCCAGCAGTTACAATTCAGGGAATCAGCCCCAGCATTTT | CASSYNSGNQPQHF
- | TRBJ2-1 | TRBV29-1 | - | TGCAGCGTTGCCGGAAAGGGGGACACACGCTACAATGAGCAGTTCTTC | CSVAGKGDTRYNEQFF
- | TRBJ1-5 | TRBV5-5 | - | TGTGCCAGCAGCTTGGCTGCGGGGATCGCCAATCAGCCCCAGCATTTT | CASSLAAGIANQPQHF
- | TRBJ2-1 | TRBV18 | - | TGTGCCAGCTCACCGCCGGGGTTCCCCTACAATGAGCAGTTCTTC | CASSPPGFPYNEQFF
TRBD1 | TRBJ1-2 | TRBV24-1 | - | TGTGCCACCAGTGATTGGACAGGGGGGAACTATGGCTACACCTTC | CATSDWTGGNYGYTF
- | TRBJ1-2 | TRBV24-1 | - | TGTGCCACCAGTGTTCAGGGTCCCTATGGCTACACCTTC | CATSVQGPYGYTF
- | TRBJ2-1 | TRBV4-1 | - | TGCGCCAGCAGCCCCGGGGTAGCGCGCTACAATGAGCAGTTCTTC | CASSPGVARYNEQFF